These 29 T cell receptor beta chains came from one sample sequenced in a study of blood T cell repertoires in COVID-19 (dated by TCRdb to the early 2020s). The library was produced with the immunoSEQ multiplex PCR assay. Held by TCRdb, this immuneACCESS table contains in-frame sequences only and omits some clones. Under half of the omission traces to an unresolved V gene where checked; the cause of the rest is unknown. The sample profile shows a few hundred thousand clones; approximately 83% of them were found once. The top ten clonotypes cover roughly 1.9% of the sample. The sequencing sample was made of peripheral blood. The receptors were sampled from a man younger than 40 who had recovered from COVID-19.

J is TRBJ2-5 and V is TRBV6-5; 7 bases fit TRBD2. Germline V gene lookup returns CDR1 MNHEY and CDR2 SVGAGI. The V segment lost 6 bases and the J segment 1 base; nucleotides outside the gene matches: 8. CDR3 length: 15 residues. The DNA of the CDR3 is TGTGCCAGCAGCTACGCTAGCGGCGCCCAAGAGACCCAGTACTTC. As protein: CASSYASGAQETQYF.

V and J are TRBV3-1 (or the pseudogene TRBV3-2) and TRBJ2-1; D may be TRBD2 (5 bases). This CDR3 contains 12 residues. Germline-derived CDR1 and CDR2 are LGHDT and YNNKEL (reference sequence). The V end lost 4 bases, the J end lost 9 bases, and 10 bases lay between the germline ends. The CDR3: CASSLPRAEQFF. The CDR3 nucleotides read TGTGCCAGCAGCCTCCCGAGGGCTGAGCAGTTCTTC.

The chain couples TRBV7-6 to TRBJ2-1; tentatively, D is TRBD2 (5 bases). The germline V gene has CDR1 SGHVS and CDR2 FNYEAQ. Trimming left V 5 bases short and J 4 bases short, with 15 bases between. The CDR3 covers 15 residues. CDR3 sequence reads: CASSPGETFYNEQFF. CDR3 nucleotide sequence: TGTGCCAGCAGCCCCGGGGAGACATTTTACAATGAGCAGTTCTTC.

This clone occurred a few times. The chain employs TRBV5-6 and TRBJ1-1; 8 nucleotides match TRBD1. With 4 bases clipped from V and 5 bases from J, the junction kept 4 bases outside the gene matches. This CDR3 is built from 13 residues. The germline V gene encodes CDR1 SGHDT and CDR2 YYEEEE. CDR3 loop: CASSPGQGTEAFF. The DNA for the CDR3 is TGTGCCAGCAGCCCCGGACAGGGAACTGAAGCTTTCTTT.

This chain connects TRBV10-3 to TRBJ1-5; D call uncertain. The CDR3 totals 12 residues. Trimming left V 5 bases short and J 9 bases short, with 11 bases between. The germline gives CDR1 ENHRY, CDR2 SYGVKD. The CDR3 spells CAISKPGWPQHF. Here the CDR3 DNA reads TGTGCCATCAGTAAACCGGGGTGGCCCCAGCATTTT.

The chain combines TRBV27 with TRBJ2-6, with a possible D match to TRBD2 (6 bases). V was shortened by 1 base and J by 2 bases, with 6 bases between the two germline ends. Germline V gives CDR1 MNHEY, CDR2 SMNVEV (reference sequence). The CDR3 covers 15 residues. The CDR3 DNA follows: TGTGCCAGCAGTTTATGGGGGGCTGGGGCCAACGTCCTGACTTTC. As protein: CASSLWGAGANVLTF.

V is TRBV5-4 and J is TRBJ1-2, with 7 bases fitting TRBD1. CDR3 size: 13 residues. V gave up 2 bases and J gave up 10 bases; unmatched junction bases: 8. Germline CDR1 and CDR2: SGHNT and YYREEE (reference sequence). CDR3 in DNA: TGTGCCAGCAGCTTCGGGACAGAAGAATCCTACACCTTC. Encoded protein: CASSFGTEESYTF.

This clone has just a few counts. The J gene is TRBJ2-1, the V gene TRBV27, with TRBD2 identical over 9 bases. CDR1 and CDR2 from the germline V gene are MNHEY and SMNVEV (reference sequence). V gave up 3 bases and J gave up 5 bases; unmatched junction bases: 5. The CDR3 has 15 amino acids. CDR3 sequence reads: CASSLTSGLNNEQFF. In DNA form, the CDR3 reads TGTGCCAGCAGTTTGACTAGCGGACTGAACAATGAGCAGTTCTTC.

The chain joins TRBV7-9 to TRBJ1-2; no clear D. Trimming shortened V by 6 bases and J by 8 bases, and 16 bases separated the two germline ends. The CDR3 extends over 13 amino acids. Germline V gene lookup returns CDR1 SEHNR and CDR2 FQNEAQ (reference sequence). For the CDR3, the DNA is TGTGCCAGCAGATACCCCTGGGAGATGGGCTACACCTTC. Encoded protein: CASRYPWEMGYTF.

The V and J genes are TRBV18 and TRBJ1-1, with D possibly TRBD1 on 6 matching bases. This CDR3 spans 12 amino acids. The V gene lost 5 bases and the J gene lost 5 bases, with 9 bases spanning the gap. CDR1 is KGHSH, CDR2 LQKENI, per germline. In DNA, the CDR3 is TGTGCCAGCTCAGTCCAGGGGACTGAAGCTTTCTTT. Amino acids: CASSVQGTEAFF.

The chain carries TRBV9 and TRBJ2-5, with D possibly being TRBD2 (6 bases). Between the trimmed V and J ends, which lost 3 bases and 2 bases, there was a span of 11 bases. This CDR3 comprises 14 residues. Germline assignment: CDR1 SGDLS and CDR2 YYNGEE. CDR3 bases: TGTGCCAGCAGCGGGGACTTCCCACAAGAGACCCAGTACTTC. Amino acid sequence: CASSGDFPQETQYF.

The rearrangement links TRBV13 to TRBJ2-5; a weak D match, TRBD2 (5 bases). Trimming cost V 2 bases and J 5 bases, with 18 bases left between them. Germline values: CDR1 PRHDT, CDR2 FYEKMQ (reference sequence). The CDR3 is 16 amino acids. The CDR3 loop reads CASSLIQGLSRETQYF. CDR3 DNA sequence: TGTGCCAGCAGCTTAATTCAAGGACTGTCTCGGGAGACCCAGTACTTC. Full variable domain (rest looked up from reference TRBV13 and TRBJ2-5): AAGVIQSPRHLIKEKRETATLKCYPIPRHDTVYWYQQGPGQDPQFLISFYEKMQSDKGSIPDRFSAQQFSDYHSELNMSSLELGDSALYFCASSLIQGLSRETQYFGPGTRLLVL.

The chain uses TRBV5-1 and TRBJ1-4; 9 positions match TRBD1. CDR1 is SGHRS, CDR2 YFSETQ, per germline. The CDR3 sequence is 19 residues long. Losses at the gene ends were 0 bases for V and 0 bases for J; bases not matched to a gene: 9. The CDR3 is CASSLEGQGISATNEKLFF. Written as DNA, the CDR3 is TGCGCCAGCAGCTTGGAGGGACAGGGTATATCAGCAACTAATGAAAAACTGTTTTTT.

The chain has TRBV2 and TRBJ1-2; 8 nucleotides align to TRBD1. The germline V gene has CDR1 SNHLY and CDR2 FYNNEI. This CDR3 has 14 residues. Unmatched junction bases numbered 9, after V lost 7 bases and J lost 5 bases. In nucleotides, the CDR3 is TGTGCCAGCAAAAACAGGGGGGGGCCTTATGGCTACACCTTC. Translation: CASKNRGGPYGYTF.

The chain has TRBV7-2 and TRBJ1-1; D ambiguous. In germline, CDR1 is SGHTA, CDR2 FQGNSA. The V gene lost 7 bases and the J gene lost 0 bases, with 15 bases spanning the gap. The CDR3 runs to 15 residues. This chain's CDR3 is CASNNNSPMNTEAFF. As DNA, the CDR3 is TGTGCCAGCAACAATAACAGCCCCATGAACACTGAAGCTTTCTTT.

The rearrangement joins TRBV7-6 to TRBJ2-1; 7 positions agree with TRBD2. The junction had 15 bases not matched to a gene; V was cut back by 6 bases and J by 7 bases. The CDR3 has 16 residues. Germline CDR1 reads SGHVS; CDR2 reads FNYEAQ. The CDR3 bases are TGTGCCAGCAGTTACCGAACATCGAGCGGGGTTAATGAGCAGTTCTTC. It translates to CASSYRTSSGVNEQFF. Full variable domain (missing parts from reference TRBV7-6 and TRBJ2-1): GAGVSQSPRYKVTKRGQDVALRCDPISGHVSLYWYRQALGQGPEFLTYFNYEAQQDKSGLPNDRFSAERPEGSISTLTIQRTEQRDSAMYRCASSYRTSSGVNEQFFGPGTRLTVL.

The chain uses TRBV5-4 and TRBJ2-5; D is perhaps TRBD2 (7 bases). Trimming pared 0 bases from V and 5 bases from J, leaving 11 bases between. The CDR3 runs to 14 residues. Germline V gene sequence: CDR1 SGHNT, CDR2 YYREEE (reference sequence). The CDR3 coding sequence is TGTGCCAGCAGCTTGGCGGGGGGCCATGAGACCCAGTACTTC. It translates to CASSLAGGHETQYF.

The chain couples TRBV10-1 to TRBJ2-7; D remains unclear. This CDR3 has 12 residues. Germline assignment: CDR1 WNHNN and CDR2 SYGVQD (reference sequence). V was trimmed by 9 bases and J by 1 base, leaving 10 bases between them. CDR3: CASVGGSYEQYF. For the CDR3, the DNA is TGCGCCAGTGTTGGCGGATCCTACGAGCAGTACTTC.

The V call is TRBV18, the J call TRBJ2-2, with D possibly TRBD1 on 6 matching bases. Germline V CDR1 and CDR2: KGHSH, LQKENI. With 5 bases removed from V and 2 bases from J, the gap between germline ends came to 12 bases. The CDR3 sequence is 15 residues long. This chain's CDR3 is CASSYQGTNTGELFF. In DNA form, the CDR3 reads TGTGCCAGCTCATATCAAGGGACAAACACCGGGGAGCTGTTTTTT.

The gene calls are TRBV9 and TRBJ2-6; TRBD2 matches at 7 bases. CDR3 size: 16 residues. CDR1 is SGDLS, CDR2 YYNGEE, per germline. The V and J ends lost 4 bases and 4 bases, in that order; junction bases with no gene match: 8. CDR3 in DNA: TGTGCCAGCAGCAACCGGCCCGGGAGGGGGGCCAACGTCCTGACTTTC. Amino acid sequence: CASSNRPGRGANVLTF.

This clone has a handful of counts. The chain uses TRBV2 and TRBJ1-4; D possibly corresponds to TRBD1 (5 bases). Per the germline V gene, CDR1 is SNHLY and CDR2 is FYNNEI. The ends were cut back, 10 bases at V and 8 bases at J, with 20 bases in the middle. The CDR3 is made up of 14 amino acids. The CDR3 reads CATRQPGFEEKLFF. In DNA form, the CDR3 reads TGTGCCACCCGACAGCCAGGGTTTGAAGAAAAACTGTTTTTT.

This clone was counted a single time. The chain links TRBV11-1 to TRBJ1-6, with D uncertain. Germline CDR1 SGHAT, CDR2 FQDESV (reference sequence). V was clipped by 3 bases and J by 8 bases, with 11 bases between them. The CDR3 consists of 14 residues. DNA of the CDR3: TGTGCCAGCAGCTTCACACACACAGATTCACCCCTCCACTTT. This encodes CASSFTHTDSPLHF.

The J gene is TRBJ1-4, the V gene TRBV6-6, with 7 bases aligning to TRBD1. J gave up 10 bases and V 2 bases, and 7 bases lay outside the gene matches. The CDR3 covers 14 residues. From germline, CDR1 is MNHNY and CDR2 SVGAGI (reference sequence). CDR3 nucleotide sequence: TGTGCCAGCAGTTACGGGGACAGAAGGAGAAAACTGTTTTTT. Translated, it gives CASSYGDRRRKLFF.

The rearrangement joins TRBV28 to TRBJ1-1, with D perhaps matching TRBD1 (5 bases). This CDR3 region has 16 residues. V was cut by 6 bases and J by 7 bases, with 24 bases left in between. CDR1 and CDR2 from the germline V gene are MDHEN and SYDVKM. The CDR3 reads CASSANQGEPLFEAFF. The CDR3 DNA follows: TGTGCCAGCAGCGCCAACCAGGGTGAGCCCCTTTTTGAAGCTTTCTTT.

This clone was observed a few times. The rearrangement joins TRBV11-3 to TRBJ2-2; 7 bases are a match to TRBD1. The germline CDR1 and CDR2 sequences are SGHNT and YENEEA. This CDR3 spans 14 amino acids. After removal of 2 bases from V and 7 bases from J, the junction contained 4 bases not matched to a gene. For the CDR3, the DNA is TGTGCCAGCAGCTTAAGGGGGCGAGGCGGGGAGCTGTTTTTT. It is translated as CASSLRGRGGELFF.

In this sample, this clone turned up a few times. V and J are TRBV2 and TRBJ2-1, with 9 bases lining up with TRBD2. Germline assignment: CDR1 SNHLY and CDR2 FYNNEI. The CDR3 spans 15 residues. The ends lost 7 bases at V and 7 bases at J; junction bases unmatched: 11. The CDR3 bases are TGTGCCAGCATTCCCAGGCGGGGGGGCCGAAATGAGCAGTTCTTC. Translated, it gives CASIPRRGGRNEQFF.

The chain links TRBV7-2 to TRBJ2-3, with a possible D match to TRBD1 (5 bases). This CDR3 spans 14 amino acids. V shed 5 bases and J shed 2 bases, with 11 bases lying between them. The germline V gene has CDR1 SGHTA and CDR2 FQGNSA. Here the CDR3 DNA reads TGTGCCAGCAGCCAGGGCCGGCCCACAGATACGCAGTATTTT. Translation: CASSQGRPTDTQYF.

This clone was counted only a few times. Here the CDR3 DNA reads TGCGCCAGCAGCTTCCTTCCTGGGGGGGAAGAGACCCAGTACTTC. Amino acid sequence: CASSFLPGGEETQYF. V usage is TRBV5-1 and J usage is TRBJ2-5, with TRBD2 matching over 7 bases. Germline trimming cut 2 bases from V and 3 bases from J; bases unmatched to any gene: 7. Germline-derived CDR1 and CDR2 are SGHRS and YFSETQ. The CDR3 runs 15 residues. Full variable domain (remainder filled in from reference TRBV5-1 and TRBJ2-5): KAGVTQTPRYLIKTRGQQVTLSCSPISGHRSVSWYQQTPGQGLQFLFEYFSETQRNKGNFPGRFSGRQFSNSRSEMNVSTLELGDSALYLCASSFLPGGEETQYFGPGTRLLVL.

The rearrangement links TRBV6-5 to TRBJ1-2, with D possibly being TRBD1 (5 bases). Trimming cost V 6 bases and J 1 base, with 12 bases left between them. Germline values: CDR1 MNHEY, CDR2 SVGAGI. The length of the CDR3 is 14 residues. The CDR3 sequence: CASRYKGLNYGYTF. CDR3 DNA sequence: TGTGCCAGCAGATATAAGGGGCTTAACTATGGCTACACCTTC.